These T cell receptor beta chains were read from a single sample in a study of shared clonotypes between healthy human individuals. Measured with immunoSEQ multiplex PCR; TCRdb has only the in-frame clones, and not every one. The profile shows around 700,000 clones, roughly 72% of them singletons. Source material: memory CD4+ T cells sorted from blood. The source of these receptors is a woman aged 25 to 45 in good health. The CDR3 runs from the conserved cysteine through the conserved F or W. The D gene is left open where the match is weak. Clone size is given for some rows only: seen once, a few or many times, or a class if the clone is expanded.

cdr3_nt cdr3_aa j_call clone_size d_call v_call
TGCAGCGCAACAACAACAGGGTTCGAGCAGTACTTC CSATTTGFEQYF TRBJ2-7 once NA TRBV29-1
TGTGCCAGCAGCTCGGGTGGTCGGGACACCGGGGAGCTGTTTTTT CASSSGGRDTGELFF TRBJ2-2 NA NA TRBV5-4
TGTGCCAGCAGCTTCCCAAAAGAGACCCAGTACTTC CASSFPKETQYF TRBJ2-5 once NA TRBV7-2
TGTGCCAGCAGCTTAGAGGATCGGCGGGTGAATTCACCCCTCCACTTT CASSLEDRRVNSPLHF TRBJ1-6 NA NA TRBV11-2
TGTGCCAGCAGTTCTGGACAGGCCCCCTACGAGCAGTACTTC CASSSGQAPYEQYF TRBJ2-7 NA TRBD1 TRBV6-5
TGCGCCAGCAGCGCCGGACCCGGCGGCGAGCAGTACTTC CASSAGPGGEQYF TRBJ2-7 NA NA TRBV5-1
TGTGCCAGCAGCTTCCGCATGGGGCGGCCCGGGGTTGAAGCTTTCTTT CASSFRMGRPGVEAFF TRBJ1-1 NA NA TRBV5-6
TGTGCCAGTAGTCCCTCGGGCGGGAGGGCCTCCGAGCAGTACTTC CASSPSGGRASEQYF TRBJ2-7 NA TRBD2 TRBV19
TGTGCCAGCAGTTTATCAAATACGCAGTATTTT CASSLSNTQYF TRBJ2-3 few NA TRBV28
TGTGCCAGCAGTGAAGAGGAAGGGGCTGGGGCCAACGTCCTGACTTTC CASSEEEGAGANVLTF TRBJ2-6 NA NA TRBV6-1
TGTGCCAGCAGCCCAACAGGGCCCACCGAGACCCAGTACTTC CASSPTGPTETQYF TRBJ2-5 NA NA TRBV11-1
TGTGCCAGTAGTATCACAACGGGACTAGCGGGAGTACTCTACGAGCAGTACTTC CASSITTGLAGVLYEQYF TRBJ2-7 NA TRBD2 TRBV19
TGTGCCAGCAGTGAATGGCGGGGGGGGTACGAGCAGTACTTC CASSEWRGGYEQYF TRBJ2-7 NA TRBD2 TRBV6-1
TGTGCCAGCTCAAGCGAGCGCGAGCAGTACTTC CASSSEREQYF TRBJ2-7 NA NA TRBV18
TGTGCCTGGAGTGTAGGATCCGATAATTCACCCCTCCACTTT CAWSVGSDNSPLHF TRBJ1-6 few NA TRBV30
TGTGCCAGCAGCGCGGACTCTAGCTCCTACAATGAGCAGTTCTTC CASSADSSSYNEQFF TRBJ2-1 NA NA TRBV7-9
TGTGCCAGCAGTTATGGGGGACAAGGAAACACCATATATTTT CASSYGGQGNTIYF TRBJ1-3 NA NA TRBV6-5
TGTGCCAGCAGCTTACAAGGGGCATGGACTGAAGCTTTCTTT CASSLQGAWTEAFF TRBJ1-1 NA NA TRBV7-3
TGTGCCAGCAGCCCCTTTGGGTATGGCTACACCTTC CASSPFGYGYTF TRBJ1-2 NA NA TRBV5-6
TGTGCCAGCAGCACTGACAGAGTTTCCGACGTTGTAAGAAACACCATATATTTT CASSTDRVSDVVRNTIYF TRBJ1-3 NA NA TRBV21-1
TGTGCCAGCAGCCACGGGACAGATGCCACTGAAGCTTTCTTT CASSHGTDATEAFF TRBJ1-1 once TRBD1 TRBV7-3
TGTGCCAGCAGCTTAGACTATCGCGGCTACACCTTC CASSLDYRGYTF TRBJ1-2 few NA TRBV7-9
TGCGCCAGCAGCTTGGGGTTCGATCAGCCCCAGCATTTT CASSLGFDQPQHF TRBJ1-5 NA NA TRBV5-1
TGTGCCAGCAGCCCAAGGACAGGGGACACTGAAGCTTTCTTT CASSPRTGDTEAFF TRBJ1-1 NA TRBD1 TRBV4-2
TGTGCCAGCAGCTTAGCCTCACGCGATCAGCCCCAGCATTTT CASSLASRDQPQHF TRBJ1-5 NA NA TRBV7-8
TGTGCCAGCAGCTTATCGGTACTAGTGAAAAACATTCAGTACTTC CASSLSVLVKNIQYF TRBJ2-4 many NA TRBV7-2
TGTGCCAGCTCACCCCTGGATGTGAGCACAGATACGCAGTATTTT CASSPLDVSTDTQYF TRBJ2-3 NA NA TRBV18
TGCGCCAGCAGCCAAGGCCCCCGGCGCAGGGATGATCAGCCCCAGCATTTT CASSQGPRRRDDQPQHF TRBJ1-5 NA NA TRBV4-1
TGTGCCAGCAGCCCATCATACAATGAGCAGTTCTTC CASSPSYNEQFF TRBJ2-1 NA NA TRBV11-2
TGTGCCAGCAGTTTCCATACGGGGGATCAGCCCCAGCATTTT CASSFHTGDQPQHF TRBJ1-5 NA NA TRBV27
TGTGCCAGCAGTCCTTCGAGCTACGTGAATGAAAAACTGTTTTTT CASSPSSYVNEKLFF TRBJ1-4 NA NA TRBV6-1
TGTGCCAGCAGCCCCTCACGGGTCACAGATACGCAGTATTTT CASSPSRVTDTQYF TRBJ2-3 NA NA TRBV11-2
TGCGCCAGCAGCACGTCGGGGGAAAGCTACGAGCAGTACTTC CASSTSGESYEQYF TRBJ2-7 NA NA TRBV5-1
TGTGCCAGCAGACGTACAGGGGGCTCTGGAAACACCATATATTTT CASRRTGGSGNTIYF TRBJ1-3 NA TRBD1 TRBV5-4
TGTGCCAGCAGCCCCCTCCCCGGGACAGGGAGTGGCTACACCTTC CASSPLPGTGSGYTF TRBJ1-2 NA TRBD1 TRBV28
TGTGCCAGCAGCTTAGTCGTTTTATCGCAGGGAGGCCCATATAGCAATCAGCCCCAGCATTTT CASSLVVLSQGGPYSNQPQHF TRBJ1-5 NA NA TRBV7-7
TGTGCCAGCAGTTTCAGAAGGGGCTCCTACAATGAGCAGTTCTTC CASSFRRGSYNEQFF TRBJ2-1 NA NA TRBV27
TGTGCCAGCAGCTTAATGCAGGGAGCTAACTATGGCTACACCTTC CASSLMQGANYGYTF TRBJ1-2 many NA TRBV11-3
TGTGCCAGCACTCCCGGACAGGGAGCCGGCTACACCTTC CASTPGQGAGYTF TRBJ1-2 many TRBD1 TRBV25-1
TGTGCCAGCAAACCTCCAGGGATACTCTCGGGCTACACCTTC CASKPPGILSGYTF TRBJ1-2 few NA TRBV25-1
TGTGCCAGCAGAGAAACCGGGACTCCCCGGGGGGGCTACACCTTC CASRETGTPRGGYTF TRBJ1-2 NA NA TRBV27
TGTGCCAGCAGTTTGGGCGGCTACGAGCAGTACTTC CASSLGGYEQYF TRBJ2-7 few NA TRBV27
TGCGCCAGCAGCAGGACTAGCGGGAGCTTACAAGAGACCCAGTACTTC CASSRTSGSLQETQYF TRBJ2-5 once TRBD2 TRBV5-1
TGTGCCAGCAGCCACCAACAGGGTGCGAGGGAGCTGTTTTTT CASSHQQGARELFF TRBJ2-2 NA NA TRBV7-2
TGCGCCAGCAGCCAGGGACCGGGACAGCTAGAGTCTGAAGCTTTCTTT CASSQGPGQLESEAFF TRBJ1-1 once TRBD1 TRBV5-1
TGTGCCAGCTCTAGAGGGAACACAGATACGCAGTATTTT CASSRGNTDTQYF TRBJ2-3 few NA TRBV7-6
TGTGCCAGCAGTGACGTGGGACAGAGCTACGAGCAGTACTTC CASSDVGQSYEQYF TRBJ2-7 NA TRBD1 TRBV2
TGCGCCAGCAGTCCATCAGACAGACTCTCCTACGAGCAGTACTTC CASSPSDRLSYEQYF TRBJ2-7 NA NA TRBV10-1
TGTGCCAGCGGAGAAGGATGGGGAGCTAACTATGGCTACACCTTC CASGEGWGANYGYTF TRBJ1-2 NA NA TRBV6-1